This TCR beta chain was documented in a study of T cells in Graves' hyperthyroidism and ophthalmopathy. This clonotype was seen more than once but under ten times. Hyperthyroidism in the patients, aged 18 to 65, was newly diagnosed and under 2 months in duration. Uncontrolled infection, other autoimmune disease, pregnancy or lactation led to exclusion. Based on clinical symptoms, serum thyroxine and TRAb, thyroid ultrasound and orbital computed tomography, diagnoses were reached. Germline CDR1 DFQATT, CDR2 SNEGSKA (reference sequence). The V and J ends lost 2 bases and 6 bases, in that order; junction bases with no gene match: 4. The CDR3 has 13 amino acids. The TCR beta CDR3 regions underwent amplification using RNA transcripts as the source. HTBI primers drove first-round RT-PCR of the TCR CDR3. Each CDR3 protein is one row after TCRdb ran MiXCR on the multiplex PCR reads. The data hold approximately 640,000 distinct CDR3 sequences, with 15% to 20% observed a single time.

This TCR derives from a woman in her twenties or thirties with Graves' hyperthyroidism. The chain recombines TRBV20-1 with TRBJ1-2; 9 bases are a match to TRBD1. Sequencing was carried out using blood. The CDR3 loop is CSARKDRGNGYTF. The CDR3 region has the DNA TGCAGTGCTAGAAAGGACAGGGGTAATGGCTACACCTTC.